This is a list of T cell receptor beta chains from one sample in a study of blood T cell repertoires in COVID-19. Repertoires were generated with immunoSEQ multiplex PCR, while TCRdb's copy carries only in-frame clones and drops some. Of a few hundred thousand clones listed, roughly 84% are singletons. Source material: peripheral blood. Every receptor here comes from a woman aged 55-75 years who had recovered from COVID-19. Each CDR3 is given with its conserved first and last residue. Some rows mark clone size as missing; the rest say once, few, many or name a class of expanded clone.

j_gene	v_gene	abundance	CDR3aa
TRBJ1-1	TRBV11-3	.	CASSFPGNTEAFF
TRBJ1-2	TRBV12-5	.	CASGLVTGIDGYTF
TRBJ2-3	TRBV7-2	.	CASSQGPDTQYF
TRBJ1-1	TRBV5-1	.	CASSFQGQGSEAFF
TRBJ1-6	TRBV3-1/TRBV3-2	.	CASSQVYRGSPLHF
TRBJ1-4	TRBV15	.	CATSSRYKSTNEKLFF
TRBJ2-1	TRBV5-4	.	CASTPGRPGGNEQFF
TRBJ2-3	TRBV18	once	CASSPLDGGAGDTQYF
TRBJ1-2	TRBV19	.	CASSIDRANYGYTF
TRBJ1-2	TRBV9	.	CASSVADSYTF
TRBJ1-5	TRBV24-1	.	CATSAGYSNQPQHF
TRBJ1-1	TRBV19	.	CASSIGRGGNTEAFF
TRBJ2-5	TRBV7-7	.	CASSLGGLQETQYF
TRBJ2-7	TRBV30	.	CAWRRTDEQYF
TRBJ1-1	TRBV29-1	.	CSVVGGVTEAFF
TRBJ2-1	TRBV18	.	CASSIAGGSNEQFF
TRBJ2-7	TRBV7-9	few	CASSQVTGTYEQYF
TRBJ2-3	TRBV7-2	.	CASSPDITDTQYF
TRBJ1-2	TRBV30	once	CAWLVPGANYGYTF
TRBJ1-2	TRBV9	.	CASSDRWGYTF
TRBJ1-3	TRBV7-3	.	CARLQGSGNTIYF
TRBJ1-2	TRBV9	few	CASSRGLGGDGYTF